Sequencing of this T cell receptor (beta chain) was carried out in a study of tumor-infiltrating lymphocytes in primary liver carcinoma. Overall study context: Primary liver carcinoma, confirmed by histopathology, was surgically resected. Aged between 30 and 69 years, the patients were men and women. Study-wide findings and caveats: Tumor samples exhibited a significantly greater top-250-clone fraction than blood samples (p = 0.039).

They got blood RNA out of unsorted whole blood and also pulled out germline DNA. Total RNA amounting to around 530 ng was the source from which TCR beta cDNA was made with a constant-region primer. Each TCR beta library was derived from three nested multiplex PCR rounds that employed slightly modified ARM-PCR. The opening two PCR rounds, ten to eleven cycles each, paired TRBV1-TRBV30 forward primers with a C-beta reverse primer. In TCRdb, the multiplex PCR reads were re-called with MiXCR into one record per CDR3 protein. Of just over 300,000 distinct CDR3 sequences in the sample, approximately 58% are singletons; the top ten hold approximately 15%. A word on this clonotype: What it recognizes is unknown.

The CDR3 has 12 residues. Germline assignment: CDR1 SGHVS and CDR2 FQNEAQ. Between the trimmed V and J ends, which lost 5 bases and 8 bases, there was a span of 10 bases. Sequenced input: peripheral blood. V gene TRBV7-8 combines with J gene TRBJ2-1; D remains unclear. The receptor was derived from a woman in her 30s with primary liver carcinoma and hepatitis B virus infection. This chain's CDR3 is CASSPGPYEQFF. The CDR3 DNA sequence: TGTGCCAGCAGCCCCGGACCCTATGAGCAGTTCTTC.